This T cell receptor beta chain was recorded in a study of blood T cell repertoires in COVID-19. The CDR3 has 14 amino acids. The V gene's germline CDR1 is SGHVS and CDR2 FQNEAQ. J gave up 7 bases and V 4 bases, and 7 bases lay outside the gene matches. The assay was immunoSEQ multiplex PCR, and TCRdb's table has in-frame clones only and misses some. This repertoire shows under 250,000 clones, 85% found once; its top ten account for approximately 9.6%. The sample taken for sequencing was PBMCs or T cells enriched from blood (not recorded which). This TCR came from a woman in her forties or fifties with acute COVID-19. The chain links TRBV7-8 to TRBJ1-5, with 7 nucleotides matching TRBD1. CDR3 sequence reads: CASSSQGGRQPQHF. The CDR3 DNA follows: TGTGCCAGCAGCTCTCAGGGGGGTCGACAGCCCCAGCATTTT.